This note documents a single T cell receptor beta chain sequence. Its antigen is undetermined. This sample is part of a study of cytomegalovirus exposure and HLA in healthy donors. General study results and limits: Published work reported that the classifier diagnosed cytomegalovirus status with high specificity and sensitivity.

This PCR relied on a set of 60 Vbeta primers and 13 Jbeta primers. The data were produced by immunoSEQ multiplex PCR, yet TCRdb's version contains in-frame clones alone and is incomplete. The sample consists of about 95,000 clones, approximately 80% of them appearing once. This CDR3 spans 13 amino acids. The V segment lost 3 bases and the J segment 8 bases; nucleotides outside the gene matches: 7. Germline V gives CDR1 SGHRS, CDR2 YFSETQ. The origin of this receptor is a man aged 25-40 years in good health and CMV-seropositive. The sample taken for sequencing was PBMCs. The J gene is TRBJ1-2, the V gene TRBV5-1; 7 bases align to TRBD1. CDR3 protein: CASSYDRDGGYTF. As DNA, the CDR3 is TGCGCCAGCAGCTACGACAGGGATGGAGGCTACACCTTC.